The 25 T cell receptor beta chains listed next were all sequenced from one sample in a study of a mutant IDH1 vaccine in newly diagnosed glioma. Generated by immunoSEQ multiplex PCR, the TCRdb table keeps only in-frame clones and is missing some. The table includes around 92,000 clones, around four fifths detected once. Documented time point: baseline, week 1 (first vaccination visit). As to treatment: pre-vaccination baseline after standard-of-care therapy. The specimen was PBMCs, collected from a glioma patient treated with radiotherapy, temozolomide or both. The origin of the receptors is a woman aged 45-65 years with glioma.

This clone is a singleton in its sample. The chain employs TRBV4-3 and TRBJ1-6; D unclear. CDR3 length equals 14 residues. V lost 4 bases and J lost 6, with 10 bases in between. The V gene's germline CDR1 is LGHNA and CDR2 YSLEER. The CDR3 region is CASSPGWVNSPLHF. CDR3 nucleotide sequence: TGCGCCAGCAGCCCGGGGTGGGTTAATTCACCCCTCCACTTT.

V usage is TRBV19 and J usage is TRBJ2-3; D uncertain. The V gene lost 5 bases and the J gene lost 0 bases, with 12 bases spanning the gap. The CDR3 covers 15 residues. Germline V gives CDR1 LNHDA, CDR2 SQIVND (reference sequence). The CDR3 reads CASSPTWQSTDTQYF. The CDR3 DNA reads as TGTGCCAGTAGTCCCACTTGGCAGAGCACAGATACGCAGTATTTT.

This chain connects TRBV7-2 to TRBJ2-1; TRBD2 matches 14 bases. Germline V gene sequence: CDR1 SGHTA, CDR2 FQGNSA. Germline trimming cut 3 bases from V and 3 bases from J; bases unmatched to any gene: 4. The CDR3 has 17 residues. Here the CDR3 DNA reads TGTGCCAGCAGCTTGTCCGGGACTAGCGGGGGCTACAATGAGCAGTTCTTC. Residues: CASSLSGTSGGYNEQFF.

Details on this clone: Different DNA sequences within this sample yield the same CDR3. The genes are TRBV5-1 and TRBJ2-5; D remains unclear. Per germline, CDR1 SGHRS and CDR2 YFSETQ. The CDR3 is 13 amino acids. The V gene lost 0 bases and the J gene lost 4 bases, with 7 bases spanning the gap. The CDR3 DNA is TGCGCCAGCAGCTTGGCATCGAGAGAGACCCAGTACTTC. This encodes CASSLASRETQYF. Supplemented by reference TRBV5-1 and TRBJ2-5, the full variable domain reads KAGVTQTPRYLIKTRGQQVTLSCSPISGHRSVSWYQQTPGQGLQFLFEYFSETQRNKGNFPGRFSGRQFSNSRSEMNVSTLELGDSALYLCASSLASRETQYFGPGTRLLVL.

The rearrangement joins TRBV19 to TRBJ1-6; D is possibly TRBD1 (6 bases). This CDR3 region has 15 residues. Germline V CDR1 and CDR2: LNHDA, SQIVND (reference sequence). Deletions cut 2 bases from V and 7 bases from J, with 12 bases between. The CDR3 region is CASSILGAQNSPLHF. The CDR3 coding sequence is TGTGCCAGTAGTATATTGGGGGCGCAGAATTCACCCCTCCACTTT. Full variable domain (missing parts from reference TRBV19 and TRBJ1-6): DGGITQSPKYLFRKEGQNVTLSCEQNLNHDAMYWYRQDPGQGLRLIYYSQIVNDFQKGDIAEGYSVSREKKESFPLTVTSAQKNPTAFYLCASSILGAQNSPLHFGNGTRLTVT.

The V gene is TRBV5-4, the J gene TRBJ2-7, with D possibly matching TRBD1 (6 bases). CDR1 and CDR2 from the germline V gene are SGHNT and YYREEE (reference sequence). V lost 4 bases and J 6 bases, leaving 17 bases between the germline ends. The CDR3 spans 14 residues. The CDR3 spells CASSLGIRGGEQYF. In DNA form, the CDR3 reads TGTGCCAGCAGCCTCGGGATCCGAGGGGGCGAGCAGTACTTC.

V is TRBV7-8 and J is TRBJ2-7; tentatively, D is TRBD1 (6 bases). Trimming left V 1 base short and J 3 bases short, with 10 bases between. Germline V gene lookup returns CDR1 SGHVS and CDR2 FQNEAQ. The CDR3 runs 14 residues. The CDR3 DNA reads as TGTGCCAGCAGCTTAGTCCAGGGGAGCTACGAGCAGTACTTC. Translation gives CASSLVQGSYEQYF.

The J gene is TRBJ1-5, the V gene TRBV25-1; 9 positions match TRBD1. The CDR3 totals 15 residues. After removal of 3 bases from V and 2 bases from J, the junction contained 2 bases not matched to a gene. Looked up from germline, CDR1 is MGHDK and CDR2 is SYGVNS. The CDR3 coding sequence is TGTGCCAGCAGTGAGACAGGGGGTGGCAATCAGCCCCAGCATTTT. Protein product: CASSETGGGNQPQHF.

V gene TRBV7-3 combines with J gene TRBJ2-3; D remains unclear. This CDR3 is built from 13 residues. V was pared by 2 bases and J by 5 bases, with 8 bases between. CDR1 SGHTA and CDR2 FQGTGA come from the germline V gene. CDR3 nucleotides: TGTGCCAGCAGCTTAGATCGACGAGATACGCAGTATTTT. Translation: CASSLDRRDTQYF.

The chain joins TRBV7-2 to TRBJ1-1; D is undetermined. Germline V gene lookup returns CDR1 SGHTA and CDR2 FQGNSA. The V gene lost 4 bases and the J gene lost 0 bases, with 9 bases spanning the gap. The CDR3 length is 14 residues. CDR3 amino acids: CASSSHPVNTEAFF. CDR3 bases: TGTGCCAGCAGCTCCCACCCTGTGAACACTGAAGCTTTCTTT.

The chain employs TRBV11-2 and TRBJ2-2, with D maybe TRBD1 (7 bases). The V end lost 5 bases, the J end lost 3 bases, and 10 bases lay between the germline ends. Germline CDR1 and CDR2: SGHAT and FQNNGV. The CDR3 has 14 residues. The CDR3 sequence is CASSQGGYTGELFF. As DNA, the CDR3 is TGTGCCAGCAGCCAGGGGGGCTACACCGGGGAGCTGTTTTTT.

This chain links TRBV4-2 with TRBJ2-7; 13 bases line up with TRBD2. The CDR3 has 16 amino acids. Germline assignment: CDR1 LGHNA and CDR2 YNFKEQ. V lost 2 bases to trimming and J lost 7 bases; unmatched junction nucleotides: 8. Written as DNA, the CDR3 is TGTGCCAGCAGCCAACTAACTAGCGGGGGGGTAGGGGAGCAGTACTTC. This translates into CASSQLTSGGVGEQYF.

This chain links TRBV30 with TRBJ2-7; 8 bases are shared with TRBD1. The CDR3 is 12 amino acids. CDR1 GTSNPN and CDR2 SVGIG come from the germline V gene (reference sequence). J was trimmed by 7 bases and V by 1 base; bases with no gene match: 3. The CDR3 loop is CAWSGQGMEQYF. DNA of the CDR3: TGTGCCTGGAGTGGACAGGGGATGGAGCAGTACTTC.

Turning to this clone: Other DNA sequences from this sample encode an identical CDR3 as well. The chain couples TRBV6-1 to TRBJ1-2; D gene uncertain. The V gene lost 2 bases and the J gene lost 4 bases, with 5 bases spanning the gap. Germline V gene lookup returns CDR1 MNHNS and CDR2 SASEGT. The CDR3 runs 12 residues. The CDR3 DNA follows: TGTGCCAGCAGTGAAAAAGGCTATGGCTACACCTTC. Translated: CASSEKGYGYTF.

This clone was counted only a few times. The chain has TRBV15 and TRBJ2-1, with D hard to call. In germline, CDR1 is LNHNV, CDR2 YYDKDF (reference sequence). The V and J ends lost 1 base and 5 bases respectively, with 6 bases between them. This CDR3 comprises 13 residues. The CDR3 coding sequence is TGTGCCACCAGCAGAGTGAAGAACAATGAGCAGTTCTTC. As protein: CATSRVKNNEQFF.

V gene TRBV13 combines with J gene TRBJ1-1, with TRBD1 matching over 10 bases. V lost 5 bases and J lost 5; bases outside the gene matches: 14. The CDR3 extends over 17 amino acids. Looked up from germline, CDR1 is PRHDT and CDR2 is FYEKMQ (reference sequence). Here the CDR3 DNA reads TGTGCCAGCAGCCAGGTCCCGGGACAGGGGAAGGGGACTGAAGCTTTCTTT. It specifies CASSQVPGQGKGTEAFF.

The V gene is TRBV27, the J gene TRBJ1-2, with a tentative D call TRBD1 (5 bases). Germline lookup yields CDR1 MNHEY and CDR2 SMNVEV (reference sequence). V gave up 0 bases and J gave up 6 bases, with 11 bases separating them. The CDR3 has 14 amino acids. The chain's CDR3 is CASSLSTEYHGYTF. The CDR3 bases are TGTGCCAGCAGTTTATCGACAGAGTATCATGGCTACACCTTC.

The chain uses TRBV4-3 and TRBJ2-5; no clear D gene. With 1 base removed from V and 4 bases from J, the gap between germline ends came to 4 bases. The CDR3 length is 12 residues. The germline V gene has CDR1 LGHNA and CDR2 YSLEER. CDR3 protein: CASSQGGETQYF. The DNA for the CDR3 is TGCGCCAGCAGCCAAGGGGGAGAGACCCAGTACTTC.

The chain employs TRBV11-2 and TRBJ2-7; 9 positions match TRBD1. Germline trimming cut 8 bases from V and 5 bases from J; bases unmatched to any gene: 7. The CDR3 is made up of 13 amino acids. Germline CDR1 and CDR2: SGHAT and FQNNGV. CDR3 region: CASVETGGNEQYF. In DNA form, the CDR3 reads TGTGCCAGCGTTGAGACAGGGGGAAACGAGCAGTACTTC.

CDR3: CASSPRLAGYKGEETQYF. The CDR3 nucleotides are TGTGCCAGCAGCCCTCGTCTAGCGGGTTATAAGGGCGAAGAGACCCAGTACTTC. This chain connects TRBV9 to TRBJ2-5, with TRBD2 identical over 8 bases. Germline values: CDR1 SGDLS, CDR2 YYNGEE. This CDR3 contains 18 residues. Trimming cost V 4 bases and J 3 bases; bases outside gene matches: 17.

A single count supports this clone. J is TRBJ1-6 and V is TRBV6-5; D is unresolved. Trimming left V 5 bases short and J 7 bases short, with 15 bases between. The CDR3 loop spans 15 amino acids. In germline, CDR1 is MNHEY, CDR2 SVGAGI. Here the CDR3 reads CASSRAENLNSPLHF. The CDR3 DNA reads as TGTGCCAGCAGTCGCGCTGAGAACCTAAATTCACCCCTCCACTTT.

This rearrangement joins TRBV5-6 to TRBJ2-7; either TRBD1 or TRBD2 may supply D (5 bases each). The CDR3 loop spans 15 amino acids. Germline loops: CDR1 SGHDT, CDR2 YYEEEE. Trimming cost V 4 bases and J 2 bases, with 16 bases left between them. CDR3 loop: CASSLNSRGAYEQYF. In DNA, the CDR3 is TGTGCCAGCAGCCTCAACTCCCGGGGCGCCTACGAGCAGTACTTC. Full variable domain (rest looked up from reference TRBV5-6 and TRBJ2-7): DAGVTQSPTHLIKTRGQQVTLRCSPKSGHDTVSWYQQALGQGPQFIFQYYEEEERQRGNFPDRFSGHQFPNYSSELNVNALLLGDSALYLCASSLNSRGAYEQYFGPGTRLTVT.

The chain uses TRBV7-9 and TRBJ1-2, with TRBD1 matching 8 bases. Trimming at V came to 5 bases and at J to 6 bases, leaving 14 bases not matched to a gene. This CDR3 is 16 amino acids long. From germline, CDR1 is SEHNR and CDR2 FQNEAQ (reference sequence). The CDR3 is CASSPPTPTGEDGYTF. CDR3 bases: TGTGCCAGCAGCCCCCCAACCCCGACAGGGGAGGATGGCTACACCTTC.

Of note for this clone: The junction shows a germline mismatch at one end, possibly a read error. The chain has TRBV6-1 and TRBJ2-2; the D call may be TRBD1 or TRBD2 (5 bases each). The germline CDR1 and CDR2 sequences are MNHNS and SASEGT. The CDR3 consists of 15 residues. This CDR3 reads CASSEARGNTGELFF. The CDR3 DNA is TGTGCCAGCAGCGAAGCCCGGGGCAACACCGGGGAGCTGTTTTTT.

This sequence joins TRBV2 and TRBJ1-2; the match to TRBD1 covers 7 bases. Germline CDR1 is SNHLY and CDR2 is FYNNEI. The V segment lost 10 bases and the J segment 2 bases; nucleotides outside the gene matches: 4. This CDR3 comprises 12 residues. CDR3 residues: CAIPGQNYGYTF. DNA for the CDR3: TGTGCCATCCCGGGACAGAACTATGGCTACACCTTC.